The subject of this entry is one TCR beta chain. As yet, its antigen is unknown. This sample is drawn from a study of cytomegalovirus exposure and HLA in healthy donors. Study-level information: Per a later analysis, the 666 first-cohort and approximately 120 validation repertoires shared one platform. Study outcomes and limitations: There were a few CMV-associated chains whose specificity for CMV antigens was confirmed in vitro. With high specificity and sensitivity, the classifier reportedly diagnosed cytomegalovirus status. The study labeled 180 or so TCR beta chains cytomegalovirus-associated.

The data were produced by immunoSEQ multiplex PCR, yet TCRdb's version contains in-frame clones alone and is incomplete. The table lists about 57,000 clones, about 89% of them singletons, with roughly 1.2% in the top ten. The J segment lost 4 bases and the V segment lost 6 bases, leaving 18 bases of the junction unmatched. Germline CDR1 MDHEN, CDR2 SYDVKM. There are 19 residues in the CDR3. Material: PBMCs. The gene calls are TRBV28 and TRBJ1-1; 12 bases map to TRBD1. This sequence originates from a woman aged 18-29 years in good health and CMV-seronegative. The CDR3 reads CASSKRLRDRGRRGTEAFF. Here the CDR3 DNA reads TGTGCCAGCAGCAAAAGGCTCCGGGACAGGGGGCGTAGGGGCACTGAAGCTTTCTTT.